Shown below are 5 T cell receptor beta chains from a single sample sequenced in a study of blood T cells in healthy people across ages. It was with a sample-barcoded 5' primer and a J-beta primer mix that a second PCR of roughly 6 to 12 cycles was run. From the 5' RACE reads, TCRdb called clonotypes with MiXCR, one entry per CDR3 protein. This repertoire shows a few hundred thousand distinct CDR3 sequences, approximately 30% found once; its top ten account for around a sixth. The sequencing input was blood. These receptors all come from a woman in her 70s in good health.

The chain has TRBV7-9 and TRBJ2-1; tentative D call: TRBD2 (6 bases). Germline V gene sequence: CDR1 SEHNR, CDR2 FQNEAQ (reference sequence). The V gene lost 5 bases and the J gene lost 0 bases, with 14 bases spanning the gap. The CDR3 has 16 amino acids. CDR3 protein: CASSRQRASSYNEQFF. The DNA of the CDR3 is TGTGCCAGCAGCCGACAGCGGGCCTCCTCCTACAATGAGCAGTTCTTC.

This chain joins TRBV6-5 and TRBJ1-2; D not certain. Trimming shortened V by 5 bases and J by 4 bases, and 8 bases separated the two germline ends. Germline values: CDR1 MNHEY, CDR2 SVGAGI. This CDR3 is 12 amino acids long. CDR3 sequence: CASSNPFYGYTF. In nucleotides, the CDR3 is TGTGCCAGCAGTAACCCGTTCTATGGCTACACCTTC.

The chain carries TRBV9 and TRBJ2-3; possible D gene TRBD2, 7 bases. Germline loops: CDR1 SGDLS, CDR2 YYNGEE. Trimming took off 3 bases at V and 1 base at J, with 24 bases between the two ends. The CDR3 is made up of 19 amino acids. CDR3 sequence (DNA): TGTGCCAGCAGCGCCTCAGAGGGGGGGCCTGGTCTCGGCACAGATACGCAGTATTTT. This gives the protein CASSASEGGPGLGTDTQYF.

The genes are TRBV6-5 and TRBJ1-2; D perhaps matches TRBD1 (5 bases). The ends were cut back, 6 bases at V and 2 bases at J, with 10 bases in the middle. Per the germline V gene, CDR1 is MNHEY and CDR2 is SVGAGI. The CDR3 is 13 amino acids. The CDR3 DNA reads TGTGCCAGCAGGCAGACAGTGAACTATGGCTACACCTTC. Protein sequence: CASRQTVNYGYTF.

This clonotype occurred a few times. The V call is TRBV4-3, the J call TRBJ1-2; 8 bases match TRBD1. CDR1 LGHNA and CDR2 YSLEER come from the germline V gene. V dropped 1 base and J dropped 0; count of bases not matched to a gene: 4. The CDR3 covers 16 residues. The CDR3 protein is CASSQVRGLANYGYTF. The CDR3 region has the DNA TGCGCCAGCAGCCAAGTCAGGGGGCTGGCTAACTATGGCTACACCTTC.